Described below is a single TCR beta chain sequence and its context. The data were taken from a study of T cells expressing NK-cell markers. At the level of the study: Sorted CD3+CD56+NKG2C+, CD3+CD56+NKG2C- and CD3+CD56-NKG2C+ T-cell subsets were beta-chain profiled. In the group of eight sequenced donors, seven were HCMV-seropositive and one was seronegative.

The CDR3 is 13 amino acids. Template switching by 5'RACE with UMIs generated the TCR beta cDNA. TCRdb reanalyzed the 5' RACE reads, giving one entry per CDR3 protein sequence and no DNA. Its table lists about 160,000 distinct CDR3 sequences. The sequenced sample consisted of blood T cells: a sorted CD56 or NKG2C T cell subset, CD4+ or CD8+ T cells, or bulk PBMC T cells (not recorded which). This clonotype originated in a man between 18 and 69 years old in good health. The chain carries TRBV12-3 or TRBV12-4 and TRBJ1-1; TCRdb names TRBD1, which stays unverified in the absence of DNA. CDR3 in amino acids: CASSMTGYTEAFF.